This entry lists 2 T cell receptor beta chains sequenced from one sample in a study of neoadjuvant anti-PD-1 for oral cavity cancer. Generated by immunoSEQ multiplex PCR, the TCRdb table keeps only in-frame clones and is missing some. The sample contains 15,000 or so clones, roughly 62% of which appear only once. The specimen was PBMCs, collected before nivolumab (anti-PD-1) treatment. The source is a person between 40 and 85 years old with oral cavity squamous cell carcinoma.

J is TRBJ1-1 and V is TRBV10-3, with a possible D match to TRBD1 (5 bases). The CDR3 consists of 13 residues. The V and J ends lost 10 bases and 3 bases respectively, with 15 bases between them. Germline values: CDR1 ENHRY, CDR2 SYGVKD. The chain's CDR3 is CASTQGGDTEAFF. DNA of the CDR3: TGTGCCAGCACCCAGGGTGGGGACACTGAAGCTTTCTTT.

The gene calls are TRBV5-1 and TRBJ2-3; D gene ambiguous. Trimming stripped 0 bases from V and 2 bases from J, with 13 bases between. CDR1 is SGHRS and CDR2 is YFSETQ in the germline V gene. There are 16 residues in the CDR3. Written as DNA, the CDR3 is TGCGCCAGCAGCTTGGGTCGGTCTGACCCCACAGATACGCAGTATTTT. Translating gives CASSLGRSDPTDTQYF.